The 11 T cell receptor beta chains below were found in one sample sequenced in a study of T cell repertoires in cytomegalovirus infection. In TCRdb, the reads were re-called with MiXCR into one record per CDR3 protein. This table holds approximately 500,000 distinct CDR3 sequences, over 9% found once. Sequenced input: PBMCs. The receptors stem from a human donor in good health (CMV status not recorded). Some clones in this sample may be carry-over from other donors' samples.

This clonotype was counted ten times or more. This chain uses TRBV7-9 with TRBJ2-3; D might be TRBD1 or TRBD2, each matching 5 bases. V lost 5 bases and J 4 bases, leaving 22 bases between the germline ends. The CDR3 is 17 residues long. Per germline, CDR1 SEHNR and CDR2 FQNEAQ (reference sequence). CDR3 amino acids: CASSTARAGTPPDTQYF. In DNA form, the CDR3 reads TGTGCCAGCAGCACGGCCCGTGCCGGGACCCCCCCAGATACGCAGTATTTT.

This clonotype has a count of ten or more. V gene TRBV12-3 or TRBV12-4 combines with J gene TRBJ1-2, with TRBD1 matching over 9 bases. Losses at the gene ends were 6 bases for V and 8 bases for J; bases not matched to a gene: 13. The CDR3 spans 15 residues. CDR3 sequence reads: CASSRLGQGGYGYTF. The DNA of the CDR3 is TGTGCCAGCAGCCGCCTGGGACAGGGCGGATACGGCTACACCTTC.

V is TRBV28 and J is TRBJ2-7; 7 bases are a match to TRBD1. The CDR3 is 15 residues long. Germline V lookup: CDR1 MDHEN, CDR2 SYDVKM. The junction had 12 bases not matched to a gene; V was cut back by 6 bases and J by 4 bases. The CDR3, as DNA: TGTGCCAGCAGCACGGTGGGTAGGGGGCCGTACGAGCAGTACTTC. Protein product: CASSTVGRGPYEQYF.

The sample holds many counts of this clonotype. CDR3: CASSSRARRVNTEAFF. In nucleotides, the CDR3 is TGTGCCAGCAGCTCCCGAGCACGGAGAGTGAACACTGAAGCTTTCTTT. V and J are TRBV5-6 and TRBJ1-1, with D unclear. The CDR3 totals 16 residues. Germline CDR1 and CDR2: SGHDT and YYEEEE. The V end lost 3 bases, the J end lost 0 bases, and 15 bases lay between the germline ends.

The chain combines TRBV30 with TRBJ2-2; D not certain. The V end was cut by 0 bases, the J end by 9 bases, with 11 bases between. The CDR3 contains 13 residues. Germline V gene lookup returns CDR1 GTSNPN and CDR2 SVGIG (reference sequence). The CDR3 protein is CAWSVGRGRELFF. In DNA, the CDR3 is TGTGCCTGGAGTGTAGGGCGAGGCCGGGAGCTGTTTTTT.

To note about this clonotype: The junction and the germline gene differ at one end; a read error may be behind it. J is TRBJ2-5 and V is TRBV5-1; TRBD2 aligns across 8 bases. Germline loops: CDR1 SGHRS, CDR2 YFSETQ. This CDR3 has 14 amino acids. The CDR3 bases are TGCGCCAGGAGCTTGGGACTAGTCACAAAGACCCAGTACTTC. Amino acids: CARSLGLVTKTQYF.

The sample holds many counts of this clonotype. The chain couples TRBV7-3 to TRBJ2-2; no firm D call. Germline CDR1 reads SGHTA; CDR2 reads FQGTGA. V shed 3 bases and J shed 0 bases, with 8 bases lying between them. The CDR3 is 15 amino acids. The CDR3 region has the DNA TGTGCCAGCAGCTTTGGGGTAGCGAACACCGGGGAGCTGTTTTTT. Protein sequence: CASSFGVANTGELFF.

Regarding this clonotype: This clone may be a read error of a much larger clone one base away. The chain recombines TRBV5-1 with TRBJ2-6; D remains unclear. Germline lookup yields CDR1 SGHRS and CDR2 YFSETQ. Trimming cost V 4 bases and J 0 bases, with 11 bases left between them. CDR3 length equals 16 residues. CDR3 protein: CASSAQRVSGANVLTF. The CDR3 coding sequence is TGCGCCAGCAGCGCCCAACGGGTCTCTGGGGCCAACGTCCTGACTTTC.

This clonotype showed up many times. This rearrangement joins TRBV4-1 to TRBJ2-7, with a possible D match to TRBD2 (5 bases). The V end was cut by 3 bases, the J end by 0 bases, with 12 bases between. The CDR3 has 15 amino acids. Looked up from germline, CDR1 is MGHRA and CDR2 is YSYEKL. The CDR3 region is CASSHTEGVSYEQYF. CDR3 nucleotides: TGCGCCAGCAGCCATACAGAGGGAGTCTCCTACGAGCAGTACTTC.

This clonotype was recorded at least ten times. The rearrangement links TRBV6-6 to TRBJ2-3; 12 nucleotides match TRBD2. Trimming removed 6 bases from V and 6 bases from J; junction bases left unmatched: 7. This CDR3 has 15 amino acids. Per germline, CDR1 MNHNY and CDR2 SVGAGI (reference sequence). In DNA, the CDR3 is TGTGCCAGCAGGAGACTAGCGGGGGCCGGGGATACGCAGTATTTT. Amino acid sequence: CASRRLAGAGDTQYF.

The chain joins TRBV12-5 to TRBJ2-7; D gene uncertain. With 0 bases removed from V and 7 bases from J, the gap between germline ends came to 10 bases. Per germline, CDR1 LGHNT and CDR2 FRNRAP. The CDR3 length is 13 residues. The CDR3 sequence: CASGLVQGSEQYF. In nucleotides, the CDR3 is TGTGCTAGTGGTTTGGTACAAGGATCTGAGCAGTACTTC.